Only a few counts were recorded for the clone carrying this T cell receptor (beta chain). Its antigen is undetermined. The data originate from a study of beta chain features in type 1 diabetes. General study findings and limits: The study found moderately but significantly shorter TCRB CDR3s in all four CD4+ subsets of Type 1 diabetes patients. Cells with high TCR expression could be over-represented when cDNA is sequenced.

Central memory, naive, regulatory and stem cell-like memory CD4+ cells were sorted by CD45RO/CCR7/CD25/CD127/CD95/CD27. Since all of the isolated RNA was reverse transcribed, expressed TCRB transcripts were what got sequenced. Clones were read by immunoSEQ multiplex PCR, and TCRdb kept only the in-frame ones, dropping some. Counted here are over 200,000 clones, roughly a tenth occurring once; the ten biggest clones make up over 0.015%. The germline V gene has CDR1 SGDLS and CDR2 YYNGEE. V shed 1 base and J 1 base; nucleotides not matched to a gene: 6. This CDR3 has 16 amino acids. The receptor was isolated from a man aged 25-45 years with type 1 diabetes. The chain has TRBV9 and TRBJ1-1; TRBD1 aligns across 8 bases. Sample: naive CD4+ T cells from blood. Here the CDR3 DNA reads TGTGCCAGCAGCGTACTCTCTCAGGGGGCGAACACTGAAGCTTTCTTT. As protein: CASSVLSQGANTEAFF.